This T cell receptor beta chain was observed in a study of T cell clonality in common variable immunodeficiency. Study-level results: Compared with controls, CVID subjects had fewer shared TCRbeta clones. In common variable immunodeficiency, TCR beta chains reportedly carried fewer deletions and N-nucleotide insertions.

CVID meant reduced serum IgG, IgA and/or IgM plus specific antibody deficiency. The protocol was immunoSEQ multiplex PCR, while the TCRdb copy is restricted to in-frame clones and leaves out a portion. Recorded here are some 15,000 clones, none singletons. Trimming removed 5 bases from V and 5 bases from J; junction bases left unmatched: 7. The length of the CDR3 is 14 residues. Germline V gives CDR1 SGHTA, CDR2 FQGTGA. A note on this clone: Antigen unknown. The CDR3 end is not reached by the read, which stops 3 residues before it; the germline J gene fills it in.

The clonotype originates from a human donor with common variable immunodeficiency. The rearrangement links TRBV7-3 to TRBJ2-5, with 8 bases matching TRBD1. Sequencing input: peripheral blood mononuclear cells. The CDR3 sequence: CASSPGQGVETQYF. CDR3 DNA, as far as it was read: TGTGCCAGCAGCCCAGGACAGGGAGTGGAGACC. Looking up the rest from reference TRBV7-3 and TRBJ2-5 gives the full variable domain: GAGVSQTPSNKVTEKGKYVELRCDPISGHTALYWYRQSLGQGPEFLIYFQGTGAADDSGLPNDRFFAVRPEGSVSTLKIQRTERGDSAVYLCASSPGQGVETQYFGPGTRLLVL.